This T cell receptor beta chain was found in a study of T-cell reconstitution after alpha-beta-depleted transplantation in children. This clonotype came up many times. This sample's TCRbeta library carried unique molecular identifier barcodes. Each CDR3 protein is one row after TCRdb ran MiXCR on the PCR reads. Among about 72,000 distinct CDR3 sequences listed, around 6.6% were seen once. Per germline, CDR1 SGDLS and CDR2 YYNGEE. Between the trimmed V and J ends, which lost 6 bases and 5 bases, there was a span of 16 bases. The CDR3 consists of 14 residues. This chain connects TRBV9 to TRBJ2-3; D not certain. This sequence was found in a human donor who donated a stem cell graft to a child with acute lymphoblastic leukemia. Sequencing used PBMCs from the stem cell graft donor, obtained from the stem cell graft. CDR3 nucleotide sequence: TGTGCCAGCACCCCGCGTTTAGAGAGAGATACGCAGTATTTT. Translated, it gives CASTPRLERDTQYF. The full variable domain, its missing parts supplied by reference TRBV9 and TRBJ2-3, is DSGVTQTPKHLITATGQRVTLRCSPRSGDLSVYWYQQSLDQGLQFLIQYYNGEERAKGNILERFSAQQFPDLHSELNLSSLELGDSALYFCASTPRLERDTQYFGPGTRLTVL.